This is a list of T cell receptor beta chains from one sample in a study of cytomegalovirus exposure and HLA in healthy donors. TCRdb keeps only in-frame clones here, not all; method: immunoSEQ multiplex PCR. Of more than 150,000 clones listed, about 80% are singletons. The sample comprised PBMCs. These receptors came from a woman in her forties or fifties in good health and CMV-seropositive. CDR3s include the opening cysteine and the closing phenylalanine or tryptophan. Fields, in order: V gene, J gene, D gene, clone size, CDR3 protein, CDR3 DNA. D genes are given only for firm matches. Part of the rows lack a size; the others show once, few, many or a class for expanded clones.

v_gene: TRBV7-3; j_gene: TRBJ2-3; d_gene: .; abundance: .; CDR3aa: CASSGSRDNRPSTDTQYF; CDR3nt: TGTGCCAGCAGCGGGAGCAGGGACAACCGGCCTAGCACAGATACGCAGTATTTT
v_gene: TRBV5-1; j_gene: TRBJ2-3; d_gene: TRBD2; abundance: .; CDR3aa: CASSSVQRGTQTDTQYF; CDR3nt: TGCGCCAGCAGCAGTGTTCAGCGGGGTACCCAGACAGATACGCAGTATTTT
v_gene: TRBV5-4; j_gene: TRBJ2-5; d_gene: .; abundance: .; CDR3aa: CASSFLGGQETQYF; CDR3nt: TGTGCCAGCAGCTTTCTAGGCGGGCAAGAGACCCAGTACTTC
v_gene: TRBV7-2; j_gene: TRBJ2-5; d_gene: .; abundance: .; CDR3aa: CASSSGQLQETQYF; CDR3nt: TGTGCCAGCAGCTCAGGACAGCTCCAAGAGACCCAGTACTTC
v_gene: TRBV10-3; j_gene: TRBJ1-2; d_gene: .; abundance: .; CDR3aa: CAISESGDHGYTF; CDR3nt: TGTGCCATCAGTGAGTCCGGGGATCATGGCTACACCTTC
v_gene: TRBV19; j_gene: TRBJ1-4; d_gene: .; abundance: once; CDR3aa: CASSTWGGRVDEKLFF; CDR3nt: TGTGCCAGTAGTACGTGGGGGGGCCGGGTGGACGAAAAACTGTTTTTT
v_gene: TRBV18; j_gene: TRBJ2-7; d_gene: .; abundance: .; CDR3aa: CASSPSGRTRTQYF; CDR3nt: TGTGCCAGCTCACCATCCGGGAGAACAAGGACGCAGTACTTC
v_gene: TRBV19; j_gene: TRBJ2-2; d_gene: TRBD1; abundance: .; CDR3aa: CASRQTGNPGELFF; CDR3nt: TGTGCCAGTAGACAGACAGGGAACCCCGGGGAGCTGTTTTTT
v_gene: TRBV28; j_gene: TRBJ2-7; d_gene: TRBD1; abundance: .; CDR3aa: CASSYNRGSSYEQYF; CDR3nt: TGTGCCAGCAGTTACAACAGGGGGAGCTCCTACGAGCAGTACTTC
v_gene: TRBV28; j_gene: TRBJ1-1; d_gene: .; abundance: once; CDR3aa: CASTPGRAGTEAFF; CDR3nt: TGTGCCAGCACCCCCGGACGGGCGGGCACTGAAGCTTTCTTT
v_gene: TRBV7-9; j_gene: TRBJ2-1; d_gene: .; abundance: .; CDR3aa: CSSSSLPFGEDNEQFF; CDR3nt: TGTTCCAGCAGCTCACTCCCCTTTGGAGAAGACAATGAGCAGTTCTTC
v_gene: TRBV28; j_gene: TRBJ1-2; d_gene: .; abundance: .; CDR3aa: CASSLADFYGYTF; CDR3nt: TGTGCCAGCAGTTTGGCCGACTTCTATGGCTACACCTTC
v_gene: TRBV11-1; j_gene: TRBJ2-3; d_gene: .; abundance: few; CDR3aa: CASSLTSGDTQYF; CDR3nt: TGTGCCAGCAGCTTGACCTCGGGAGATACGCAGTATTTT
v_gene: TRBV10-3; j_gene: TRBJ1-5; d_gene: TRBD1; abundance: .; CDR3aa: CAARDREMDQPQHF; CDR3nt: TGTGCCGCGCGGGACAGGGAAATGGATCAGCCCCAGCATTTT
v_gene: TRBV28; j_gene: TRBJ1-2; d_gene: .; abundance: .; CDR3aa: CASSLVDYGYTF; CDR3nt: TGTGCCAGCAGTTTGGTAGACTATGGCTACACCTTC
v_gene: TRBV27; j_gene: TRBJ2-3; d_gene: .; abundance: .; CDR3aa: CASKPGRGLTDTQYF; CDR3nt: TGTGCCAGCAAACCCGGCAGGGGCCTCACAGATACGCAGTATTTT
v_gene: TRBV13; j_gene: TRBJ2-1; d_gene: .; abundance: once; CDR3aa: CASSLGVVYDEQFF; CDR3nt: TGTGCCAGCAGCTTAGGCGTAGTTTACGATGAGCAGTTCTTC
v_gene: TRBV28; j_gene: TRBJ2-4; d_gene: TRBD1; abundance: once; CDR3aa: CASSFSRGRNIQYF; CDR3nt: TGTGCCAGCAGTTTCTCCAGGGGGCGAAACATTCAGTACTTC
v_gene: TRBV21-1; j_gene: TRBJ2-7; d_gene: .; abundance: .; CDR3aa: CASGAVGQYF; CDR3nt: TGTGCCAGCGGGGCCGTGGGACAGTACTTC
v_gene: TRBV5-6; j_gene: TRBJ1-1; d_gene: TRBD1; abundance: .; CDR3aa: CASSPGQRNTEAFF; CDR3nt: TGTGCCAGCAGCCCGGGACAGCGTAACACTGAAGCTTTCTTT
v_gene: TRBV2; j_gene: TRBJ2-7; d_gene: TRBD1; abundance: .; CDR3aa: CASRGTGENYEQYF; CDR3nt: TGTGCCAGCAGAGGGACAGGGGAAAATTACGAGCAGTACTTC
v_gene: TRBV5-1; j_gene: TRBJ2-1; d_gene: TRBD2; abundance: .; CDR3aa: CASSLYHSSGVYNEQFF; CDR3nt: TGCGCCAGCAGCCTGTACCATTCTAGCGGGGTCTACAATGAGCAGTTCTTC
v_gene: TRBV19; j_gene: TRBJ1-6; d_gene: .; abundance: .; CDR3aa: CASSITGKGSYNSPLHF; CDR3nt: TGTGCCAGTAGTATTACAGGGAAGGGATCCTATAATTCACCCCTCCACTTT
v_gene: TRBV28; j_gene: TRBJ2-1; d_gene: .; abundance: .; CDR3aa: CASRLTSNRVNEQFF; CDR3nt: TGTGCCAGCAGATTGACTAGTAATCGCGTCAATGAGCAGTTCTTC
v_gene: TRBV5-6; j_gene: TRBJ1-2; d_gene: .; abundance: .; CDR3aa: CASSLLQLLYGYTF; CDR3nt: TGTGCCAGCAGCTTATTACAGCTCCTCTATGGCTACACCTTC
v_gene: TRBV9; j_gene: TRBJ1-5; d_gene: .; abundance: .; CDR3aa: CASSPGRSRNQPQHF; CDR3nt: TGTGCCAGCAGCCCCGGCCGGAGTCGCAATCAGCCCCAGCATTTT
v_gene: TRBV19; j_gene: TRBJ2-4; d_gene: TRBD1; abundance: .; CDR3aa: CASSRRTGGLDIQYF; CDR3nt: TGTGCCAGTAGTAGAAGGACAGGGGGATTGGACATTCAGTACTTC
v_gene: TRBV28; j_gene: TRBJ1-4; d_gene: .; abundance: few; CDR3aa: CASSSTETEKLFF; CDR3nt: TGTGCCAGCAGCTCAACAGAGACCGAAAAACTGTTTTTT
v_gene: TRBV19; j_gene: TRBJ2-7; d_gene: .; abundance: .; CDR3aa: CASSISLGLASSYEQYF; CDR3nt: TGTGCCAGTAGTATCTCATTAGGACTTGCTAGCTCCTACGAGCAGTACTTC